This T cell receptor beta chain is from a study of T cell changes during pregnancy in multiple sclerosis. V gave up 5 bases and J gave up 5 bases; unmatched junction bases: 8. The germline V gene encodes CDR1 MDHEN and CDR2 SYDVKM. The length of the CDR3 is 15 residues. Profiled with immunoSEQ multiplex PCR; TCRdb holds only in-frame clones, not every one. The sample lists 70,000 to 100,000 clones; roughly 91% were seen once. This specimen consisted of peripheral blood, obtained in the first trimester of pregnancy. The clonotype was recovered from a female donor with multiple sclerosis, enrolled in a pregnancy study. The chain uses TRBV28 and TRBJ1-1; 10 bases map to TRBD1. The CDR3 DNA reads TGTGCCAGCAGTCCCGGACAGGGGGTGACGACTGAAGCTTTCTTT. Protein sequence: CASSPGQGVTTEAFF.